This TCR beta chain was captured by sequencing in a study of blood T cell repertoires in COVID-19. In the study overall: T cells, B-cell-depleted T cells, or PBMCs supplied cDNA or gDNA.

This clone was counted only a few times. V lost 4 bases, J lost 7 bases, and 8 bases stayed unmatched. The CDR3 runs to 15 residues. CDR1 and CDR2 from the germline V gene are SGDLS and YYNGEE. Sequencing used immunoSEQ multiplex PCR; TCRdb keeps in-frame clones, though not all of them. The profile covers approximately 96,000 clones, with 80% to 90% appearing a single time and more than 3.5% taken by the ten largest. The clonotype originates from a human donor with COVID-19, enrolled during active disease. The donor label of this sample is uncertain. Sequencing used peripheral blood. The chain is built from TRBV9 and TRBJ1-6; 7 nucleotides align to TRBD1. The CDR3 DNA is TGTGCCAGCAGCCCGAGCGGACAGGAGAATTCACCCCTCCACTTT. Its translation: CASSPSGQENSPLHF. The variable domain in full, with the rest retrieved from reference TRBV9 and TRBJ1-6, is DSGVTQTPKHLITATGQRVTLRCSPRSGDLSVYWYQQSLDQGLQFLIQYYNGEERAKGNILERFSAQQFPDLHSELNLSSLELGDSALYFCASSPSGQENSPLHFGNGTRLTVT.